What follows are 8 T cell receptor beta chains derived from one specimen sequenced in a study of cytomegalovirus exposure and HLA in healthy donors. The primer mix had 60 Vbeta and 13 Jbeta primers. Clones were sequenced by immunoSEQ multiplex PCR, and TCRdb holds only the in-frame ones, with some missing. The top ten clones hold under 7% of a sample with about 190,000 clones, 75% to 80% of them seen once. Material: PBMCs. These receptors came from a woman in her 30s in good health and CMV-seropositive.

This clone occurred a few times. The V call is TRBV5-1, the J call TRBJ2-3; no clear D. CDR1 and CDR2 from the germline V gene are SGHRS and YFSETQ. The V end was cut by 0 bases, the J end by 5 bases, with 7 bases between. The CDR3 length is 13 residues. Written as DNA, the CDR3 is TGCGCCAGCAGCTTGGATCGAGGAGATACGCAGTATTTT. It encodes CASSLDRGDTQYF.

This clone was observed a handful of times. The chain joins TRBV4-3 to TRBJ2-6, with D tentatively TRBD1 (6 bases). The CDR3 is 17 residues long. Germline CDR1 LGHNA, CDR2 YSLEER. Trimming cost V 6 bases and J 0 bases, with 15 bases left between them. This CDR3 is CASSEGVILSGANVLTF. In DNA form, the CDR3 reads TGCGCCAGCAGTGAGGGGGTTATCCTCTCTGGGGCCAACGTCCTGACTTTC.

The CDR3 reads CSAREGGEAFF. Written as DNA, the CDR3 is TGCAGTGCTAGAGAGGGGGGAGAAGCTTTCTTT. This chain connects TRBV20-1 to TRBJ1-1; tentatively, D is TRBD1 (5 bases). V lost 0 bases and J lost 8, with 7 bases in between. Germline loops: CDR1 DFQATT, CDR2 SNEGSKA (reference sequence). The CDR3 covers 11 residues.

The chain employs TRBV15 and TRBJ1-5, with 10 positions matching TRBD1. The V segment lost 0 bases and the J segment 4 bases; nucleotides outside the gene matches: 0. CDR1 and CDR2 from the germline V gene are LNHNV and YYDKDF (reference sequence). This CDR3 comprises 15 residues. This CDR3 reads CATSREGQGNQPQHF. The CDR3 DNA sequence: TGTGCCACCAGCAGAGAGGGACAGGGGAATCAGCCCCAGCATTTT.

The V gene is TRBV14, the J gene TRBJ2-2, with D perhaps matching TRBD2 (6 bases). Germline-derived CDR1 and CDR2 are SGHDN and FVKESK. V lost 6 bases and J 2 bases, leaving 10 bases between the germline ends. There are 14 residues in the CDR3. CDR3 loop: CASRRDQNTGELFF. DNA of the CDR3: TGTGCCAGCAGGCGGGACCAAAACACCGGGGAGCTGTTTTTT.

CDR3 amino acids: CASSIEQGVSGNTIYF. CDR3 sequence (DNA): TGTGCCAGTAGTATCGAACAGGGTGTCTCTGGAAACACCATATATTTT. V and J are TRBV19 and TRBJ1-3; D possibly corresponds to TRBD1 (6 bases). Germline V gene sequence: CDR1 LNHDA, CDR2 SQIVND (reference sequence). CDR3 length: 16 amino acids. The ends were cut back, 3 bases at V and 0 bases at J, with 12 bases in the middle.

This clone came up once. J is TRBJ1-1 and V is TRBV19; TRBD1 is a possible D gene (5 bases). V lost 4 bases to trimming and J lost 2 bases, with 11 bases between them. In germline, CDR1 is LNHDA, CDR2 SQIVND (reference sequence). This CDR3 comprises 14 residues. The DNA of the CDR3 is TGTGCCAGTAGTACAGGGCGCACCAACACTGAAGCTTTCTTT. Protein sequence: CASSTGRTNTEAFF.

The V gene is TRBV27, the J gene TRBJ2-7, with D possibly being TRBD2 (8 bases). The V end was cut by 10 bases, the J end by 5 bases, with 21 bases between. Germline CDR1 and CDR2: MNHEY and SMNVEV (reference sequence). CDR3 length: 14 amino acids. The CDR3 nucleotides are TGTGCCACTACGGGGGGGAAGACAGGGAACGAGCAGTACTTC. This gives the protein CATTGGKTGNEQYF.